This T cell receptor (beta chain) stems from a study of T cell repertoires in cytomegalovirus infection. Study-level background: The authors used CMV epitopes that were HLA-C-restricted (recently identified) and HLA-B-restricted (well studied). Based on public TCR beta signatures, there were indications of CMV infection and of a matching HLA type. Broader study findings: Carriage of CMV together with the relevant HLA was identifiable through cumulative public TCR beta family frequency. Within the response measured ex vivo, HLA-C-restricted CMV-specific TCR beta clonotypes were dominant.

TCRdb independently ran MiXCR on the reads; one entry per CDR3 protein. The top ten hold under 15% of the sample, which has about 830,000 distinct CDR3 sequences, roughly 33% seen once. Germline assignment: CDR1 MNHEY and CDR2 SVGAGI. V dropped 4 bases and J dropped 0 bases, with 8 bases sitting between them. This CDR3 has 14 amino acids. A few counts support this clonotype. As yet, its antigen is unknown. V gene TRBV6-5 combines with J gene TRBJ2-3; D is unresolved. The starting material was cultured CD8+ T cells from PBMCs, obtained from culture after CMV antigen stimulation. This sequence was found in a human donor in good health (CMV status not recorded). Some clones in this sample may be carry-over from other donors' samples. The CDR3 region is CASSSAPSTDTQYF. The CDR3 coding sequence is TGTGCCAGCAGTTCAGCTCCTAGCACAGATACGCAGTATTTT.